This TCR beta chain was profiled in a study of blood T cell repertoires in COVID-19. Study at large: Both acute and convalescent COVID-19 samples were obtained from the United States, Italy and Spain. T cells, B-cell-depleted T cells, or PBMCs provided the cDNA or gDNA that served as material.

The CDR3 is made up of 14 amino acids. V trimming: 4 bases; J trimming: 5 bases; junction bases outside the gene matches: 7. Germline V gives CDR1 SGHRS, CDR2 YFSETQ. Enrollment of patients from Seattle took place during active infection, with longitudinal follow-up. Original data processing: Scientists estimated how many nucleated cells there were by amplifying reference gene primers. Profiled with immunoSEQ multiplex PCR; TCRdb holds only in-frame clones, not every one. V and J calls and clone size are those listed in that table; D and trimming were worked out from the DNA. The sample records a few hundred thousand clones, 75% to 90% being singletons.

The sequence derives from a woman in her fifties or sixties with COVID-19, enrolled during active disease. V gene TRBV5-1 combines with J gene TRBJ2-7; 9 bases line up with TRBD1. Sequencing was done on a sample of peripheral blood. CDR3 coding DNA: TGCGCCAGCAGCGAAACCCGGACAGGGGACGAGCAGTACTTC. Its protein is CASSETRTGDEQYF.